One and the same sample provided the 9 T cell receptor beta chains below, sequenced in a study of liver allograft versus peripheral blood T cells. On the study more broadly: What was compared were the T cell receptor repertoires in transplanted livers and those in the peripheral blood of recipients.

TCRdb re-called the reads through MiXCR, storing one row per CDR3 protein. The sample records about 15,000 distinct CDR3 sequences, approximately 22% being singletons. The receptors were sampled from a human patient who had a liver transplant. The graft donor may have contributed some T cells.

This clonotype was observed a few times. The rearrangement uses TRBV15 and TRBJ2-7; D not resolved. CDR1 and CDR2 from the germline V gene are LNHNV and YYDKDF (reference sequence). The CDR3 has 15 amino acids. Deletions cut 1 base from V and 0 bases from J, with 10 bases between. The CDR3 sequence is CATSRVIGSSYEQYF. The CDR3, as DNA: TGTGCCACCAGCAGAGTAATAGGGTCCTCCTACGAGCAGTACTTC.

This clonotype was detected a few times. The chain joins TRBV19 to TRBJ1-1; D remains ambiguous. The ends were cut back, 4 bases at V and 1 base at J, with 13 bases in the middle. CDR1 is LNHDA and CDR2 is SQIVND in the germline V gene (reference sequence). The CDR3 loop spans 15 amino acids. The CDR3 region is CASSSWGYGNTEAFF. The CDR3 DNA sequence: TGTGCCAGTAGTAGTTGGGGATATGGGAACACTGAAGCTTTCTTT.

This clonotype occurred a few times. The rearrangement links TRBV6-1 to TRBJ2-5; D is unresolved. V gave up 4 bases and J gave up 9 bases, with 21 bases separating them. The CDR3 consists of 15 residues. Looked up from germline, CDR1 is MNHNS and CDR2 is SASEGT. CDR3: CASSVSLPITTPQYF. CDR3 DNA sequence: TGTGCCAGCAGTGTTTCCCTACCGATCACGACGCCCCAGTACTTC.

This chain connects TRBV12-3 or TRBV12-4 to TRBJ1-2; tentative D call: TRBD1 (5 bases). The CDR3 has 15 residues. V dropped 5 bases and J dropped 3 bases, with 16 bases sitting between them. DNA of the CDR3: TGTGCCAGCAGTAAAGGCCGCAGGGCCTACTATGGCTACACCTTC. Its translation: CASSKGRRAYYGYTF.

This clonotype was seen only a few times. V gene TRBV12-3 or TRBV12-4 combines with J gene TRBJ1-2; D ambiguous. CDR3 length: 13 amino acids. V was pared by 5 bases and J by 4 bases, with 11 bases between. DNA of the CDR3: TGTGCCAGCAGTCCCCTTACTACCTATGGCTACACCTTC. It is translated as CASSPLTTYGYTF.

The rearrangement joins TRBV27 to TRBJ2-2; 10 bases are shared with TRBD1. Germline trimming cut 10 bases from V and 2 bases from J; bases unmatched to any gene: 4. Germline lookup yields CDR1 MNHEY and CDR2 SMNVEV (reference sequence). The CDR3 contains 14 residues. CDR3 in DNA: TGTGCCACCTGGGACAGGGGTAACACCGGGGAGCTGTTTTTT. Its translation is CATWDRGNTGELFF.

This clonotype was observed many times. The V call is TRBV6-2 or TRBV6-3, the J call TRBJ1-4; D unresolved. CDR1 MNHEY and CDR2 SVGEGT come from the germline V gene. This CDR3 spans 12 amino acids. V was pared by 4 bases and J by 5 bases, with 5 bases between. This CDR3 is CASSLSNEKLFF. In DNA form, the CDR3 reads TGTGCCAGCAGTTTATCAAATGAAAAACTGTTTTTT.

The chain joins TRBV27 to TRBJ2-7; TRBD2 matches 7 bases. Germline values: CDR1 MNHEY, CDR2 SMNVEV (reference sequence). Unmatched junction bases numbered 8, after V lost 6 bases and J lost 3 bases. The CDR3 has 14 amino acids. The CDR3 region has the DNA TGTGCCAGCAGGGATGGGGGGGGGAACTACGAGCAGTACTTC. Its protein product is CASRDGGGNYEQYF.

This clonotype is categorized as medium-sized. This chain joins TRBV29-1 and TRBJ1-2; D is possibly TRBD1 (5 bases). Germline assignment: CDR1 SQVTM and CDR2 ANQGSEA. The CDR3 sequence is 12 residues long. Between the trimmed V and J ends, which lost 3 bases and 3 bases, there was a span of 8 bases. CDR3 bases: TGCAGCGTTGAGCGGGGGTACTATGGCTACACCTTC. Translated: CSVERGYYGYTF.